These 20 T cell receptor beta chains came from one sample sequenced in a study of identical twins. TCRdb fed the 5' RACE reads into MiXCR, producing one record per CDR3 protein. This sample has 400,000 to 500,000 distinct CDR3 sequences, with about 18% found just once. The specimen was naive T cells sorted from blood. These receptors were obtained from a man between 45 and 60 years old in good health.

The CDR3 is CASSRGPGDVGETQYF. CDR3 DNA: TGTGCCAGCAGCCGGGGTCCAGGGGACGTAGGCGAGACCCAGTACTTC. The chain combines TRBV6-1 with TRBJ2-5; D is possibly TRBD1 (6 bases). The CDR3 consists of 16 residues. V lost 6 bases and J lost 5, with 22 bases in between. Germline lookup yields CDR1 MNHNS and CDR2 SASEGT.

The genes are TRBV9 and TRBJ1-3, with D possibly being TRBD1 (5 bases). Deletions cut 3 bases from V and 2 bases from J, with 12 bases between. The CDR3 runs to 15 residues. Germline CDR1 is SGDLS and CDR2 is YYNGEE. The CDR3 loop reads CASSAGGGTGNTIYF. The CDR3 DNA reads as TGTGCCAGCAGCGCTGGGGGAGGAACTGGAAACACCATATATTTT.

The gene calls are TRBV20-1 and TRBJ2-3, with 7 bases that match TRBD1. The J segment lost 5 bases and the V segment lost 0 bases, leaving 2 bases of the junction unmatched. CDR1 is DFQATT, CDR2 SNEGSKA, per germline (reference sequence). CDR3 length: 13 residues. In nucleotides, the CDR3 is TGCAGTGCTAGAGACTACAGGGGAGATACGCAGTATTTT. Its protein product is CSARDYRGDTQYF.

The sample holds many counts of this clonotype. The CDR3 DNA reads as TGCAGTGCTAGAGATCCCAGGAACCCGATTACTGAAGCTTTCTTT. This encodes CSARDPRNPITEAFF. The chain combines TRBV20-1 with TRBJ1-1; no reliable D call. From germline, CDR1 is DFQATT and CDR2 SNEGSKA (reference sequence). Trimming left V 0 bases short and J 5 bases short, with 16 bases between. The CDR3 covers 15 residues.

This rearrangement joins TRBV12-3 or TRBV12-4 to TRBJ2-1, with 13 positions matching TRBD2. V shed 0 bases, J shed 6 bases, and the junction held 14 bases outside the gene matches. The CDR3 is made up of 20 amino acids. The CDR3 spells CASSLAVIGTSGTIRNEQFF. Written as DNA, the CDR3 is TGTGCCAGCAGTTTAGCGGTAATTGGGACTAGCGGGACGATACGCAATGAGCAGTTCTTC.

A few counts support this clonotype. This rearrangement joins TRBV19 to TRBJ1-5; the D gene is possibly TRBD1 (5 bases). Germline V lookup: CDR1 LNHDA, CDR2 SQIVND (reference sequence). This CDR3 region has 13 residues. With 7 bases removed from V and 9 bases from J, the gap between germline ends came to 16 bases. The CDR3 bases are TGTGCCAGTACCAGGGATTCCGGGCCGCCCCAGCATTTT. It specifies CASTRDSGPPQHF.

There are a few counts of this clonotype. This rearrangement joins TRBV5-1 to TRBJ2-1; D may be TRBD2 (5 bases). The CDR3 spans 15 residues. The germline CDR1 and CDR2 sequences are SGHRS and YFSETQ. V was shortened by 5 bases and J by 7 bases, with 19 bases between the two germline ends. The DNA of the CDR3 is TGCGCCAGCAGTCAAGGACTGCCCGAGCGGAATGAGCAGTTCTTC. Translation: CASSQGLPERNEQFF.

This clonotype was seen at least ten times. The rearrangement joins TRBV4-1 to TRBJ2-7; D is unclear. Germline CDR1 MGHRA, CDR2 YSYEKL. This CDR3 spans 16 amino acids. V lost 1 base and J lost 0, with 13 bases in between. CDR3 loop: CASSQVTGRFSYEQYF. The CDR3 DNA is TGCGCCAGCAGCCAAGTAACTGGAAGGTTCTCCTACGAGCAGTACTTC.

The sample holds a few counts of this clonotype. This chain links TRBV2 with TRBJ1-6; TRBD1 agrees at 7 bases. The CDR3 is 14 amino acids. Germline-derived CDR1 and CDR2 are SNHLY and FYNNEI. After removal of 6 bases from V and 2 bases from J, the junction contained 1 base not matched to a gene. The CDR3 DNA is TGTGCCAGCAGGGGGACAGCCTATAATTCACCCCTCCACTTT. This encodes CASRGTAYNSPLHF.

The CDR3 reads CASSLGTLAKNIQYF. CDR3 sequence (DNA): TGTGCCAGCAGCTTAGGAACCCTAGCCAAAAACATTCAGTACTTC. This rearrangement joins TRBV7-2 to TRBJ2-4; D not resolved. Germline CDR1 reads SGHTA; CDR2 reads FQGNSA. The CDR3 sequence is 15 residues long. Trimming stripped 1 base from V and 0 bases from J, with 7 bases between.

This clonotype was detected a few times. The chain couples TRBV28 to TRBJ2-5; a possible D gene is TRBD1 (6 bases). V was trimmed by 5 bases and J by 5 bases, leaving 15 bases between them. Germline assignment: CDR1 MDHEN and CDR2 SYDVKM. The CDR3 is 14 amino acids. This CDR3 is CASSPLRGTETQYF. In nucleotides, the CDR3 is TGTGCCAGCAGTCCTCTGAGGGGGACGGAGACCCAGTACTTC.

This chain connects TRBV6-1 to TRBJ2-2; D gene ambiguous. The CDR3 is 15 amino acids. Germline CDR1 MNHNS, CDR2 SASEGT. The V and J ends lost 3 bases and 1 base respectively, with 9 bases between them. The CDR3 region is CASSELARNTGELFF. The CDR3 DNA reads TGTGCCAGCAGTGAGTTGGCGCGGAACACCGGGGAGCTGTTTTTT.

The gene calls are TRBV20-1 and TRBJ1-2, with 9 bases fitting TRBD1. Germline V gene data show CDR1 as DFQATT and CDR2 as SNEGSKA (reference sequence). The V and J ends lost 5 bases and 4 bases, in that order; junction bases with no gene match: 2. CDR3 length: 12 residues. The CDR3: CSAATGGYGYTF. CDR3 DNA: TGCAGTGCTGCGACAGGGGGCTATGGCTACACCTTC.

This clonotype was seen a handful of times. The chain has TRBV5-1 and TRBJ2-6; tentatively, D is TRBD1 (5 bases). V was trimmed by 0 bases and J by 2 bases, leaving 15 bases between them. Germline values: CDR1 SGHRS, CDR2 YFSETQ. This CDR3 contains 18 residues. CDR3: CASSLEQGPLPGANVLTF. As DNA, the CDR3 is TGCGCCAGCAGCTTGGAGCAGGGCCCTTTGCCTGGGGCCAACGTCCTGACTTTC.

The CDR3 loop is CASSPGSREKLFF. CDR3 coding DNA: TGTGCCAGCAGCCCTGGATCAAGGGAAAAACTGTTTTTT. J is TRBJ1-4 and V is TRBV9, with D hard to call. The CDR3 extends over 13 amino acids. Trimming took 4 bases from V and 8 from J, leaving 12 bases between them. The germline V gene encodes CDR1 SGDLS and CDR2 YYNGEE.

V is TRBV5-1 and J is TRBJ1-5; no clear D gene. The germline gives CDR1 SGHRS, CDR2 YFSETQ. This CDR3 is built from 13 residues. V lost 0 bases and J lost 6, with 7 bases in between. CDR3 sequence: CASSLGTAQPQHF. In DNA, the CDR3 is TGCGCCAGCAGCTTGGGGACGGCTCAGCCCCAGCATTTT. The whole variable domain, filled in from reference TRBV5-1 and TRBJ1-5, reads KAGVTQTPRYLIKTRGQQVTLSCSPISGHRSVSWYQQTPGQGLQFLFEYFSETQRNKGNFPGRFSGRQFSNSRSEMNVSTLELGDSALYLCASSLGTAQPQHFGDGTRLSIL.

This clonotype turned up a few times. CDR3 residues: CASSKTGAGNTIYF. The CDR3 nucleotides read TGTGCCAGCAGCAAGACAGGGGCTGGAAACACCATATATTTT. The gene calls are TRBV7-9 and TRBJ1-3, with TRBD1 matching over 8 bases. V lost 5 bases to trimming and J lost 2 bases; unmatched junction nucleotides: 2. The CDR3 is 14 residues long. Germline CDR1 and CDR2: SEHNR and FQNEAQ (reference sequence).

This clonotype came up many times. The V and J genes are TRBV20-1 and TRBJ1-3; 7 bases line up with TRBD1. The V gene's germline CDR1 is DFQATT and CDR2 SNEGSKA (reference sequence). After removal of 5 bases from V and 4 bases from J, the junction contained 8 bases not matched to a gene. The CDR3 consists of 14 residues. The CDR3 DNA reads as TGCAGTGCTGCCCCCGACAGGGTCGGAAACACCATATATTTT. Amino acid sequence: CSAAPDRVGNTIYF.

CDR3 nucleotide sequence: TGTGCCAGCAGTGGGACTTCCCTAAGCTCCTACAATGAGCAGTTCTTC. Translation gives CASSGTSLSSYNEQFF. The chain joins TRBV25-1 to TRBJ2-1; a possible D gene is TRBD2 (5 bases). The length of the CDR3 is 16 residues. V lost 4 bases to trimming and J lost 0 bases, with 13 bases between them. Germline CDR1 and CDR2: MGHDK and SYGVNS.

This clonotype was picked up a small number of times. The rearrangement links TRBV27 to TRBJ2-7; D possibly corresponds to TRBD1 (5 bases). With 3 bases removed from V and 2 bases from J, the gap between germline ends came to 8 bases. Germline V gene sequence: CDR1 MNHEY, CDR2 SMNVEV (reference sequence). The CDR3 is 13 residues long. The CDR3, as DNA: TGTGCCAGCAGTTTCTCCAGGGCCTACGAGCAGTACTTC. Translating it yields CASSFSRAYEQYF.